Given below is one T cell receptor beta chain in context. The antigen remains unidentified. The record originates from a study of cytomegalovirus exposure and HLA in healthy donors. Study as a whole: In an earlier analysis, 117 million unique TCR beta sequences were found from approximately 170 million T cells.

Study-wide findings and caveats: It was in a later analysis that TCR association rates were seen to vary by HLA locus, highest for DRB1 and lowest for HLA-C. Donors belonging to an Asian-associated ancestry cluster reportedly showed fewer N-insertions in productive TCRs than the roughly 680-donor mean, according to what a later analysis found. The later analysis indicated that the majority of CMV-associated TCR beta chains appeared HLA-restricted.

The PCR contained 60 Vbeta and 13 Jbeta primers. Profiled with immunoSEQ multiplex PCR; TCRdb holds only in-frame clones, not every one. Of about 160,000 clones in the sample, around nine tenths were seen once. V was cut by 8 bases and J by 0 bases, with 14 bases left in between. The CDR3 extends over 14 amino acids. Germline assignment: CDR1 SNHLY and CDR2 FYNNEI. Sequenced material: PBMCs. The sequence was collected from a young woman in good health and CMV-seronegative. The chain employs TRBV2 and TRBJ2-7, with D hard to call. CDR3 DNA: TGTGCCAGCGGCGAAGGTGGCAGCTCCTACGAGCAGTACTTC. This encodes CASGEGGSSYEQYF.